One sample yielded the 10 T cell receptor beta chains listed below, sequenced in a study of blood T cell repertoires in COVID-19. Repertoires were generated with immunoSEQ multiplex PCR, while TCRdb's copy carries only in-frame clones and drops some. This table has about half a million clones, about 88% appearing once. The sample consisted of peripheral blood. These receptors originate from a man younger than 30 with COVID-19, enrolled during active disease.

The V and J genes are TRBV3-1 (or the pseudogene TRBV3-2) and TRBJ2-3, with TRBD2 identical over 8 bases. This CDR3 spans 16 amino acids. CDR1 and CDR2 (germline): LGHDT, YNNKEL (reference sequence). Trimming took 5 bases from V and 3 from J; bases not matched to a gene: 10. The DNA for the CDR3 is TGTGCCAGCAGCAACGCCACCGGGACTAGAACAGATACGCAGTATTTT. The encoded protein is CASSNATGTRTDTQYF.

The chain combines TRBV19 with TRBJ2-1, with 9 positions matching TRBD2. CDR1 and CDR2 (germline): LNHDA, SQIVND (reference sequence). This CDR3 region has 16 residues. J lost 1 base, V lost 6 bases, and 7 bases had no gene match. This CDR3 is CASSISGGRSYNEQFF. The DNA of the CDR3 is TGTGCCAGTAGCATCAGCGGGGGGCGTTCCTACAATGAGCAGTTCTTC.

J is TRBJ2-4 and V is TRBV24-1; D might be TRBD1 (6 bases). Germline-derived CDR1 and CDR2 are KGHDR and SFDVKD. V lost 1 base and J lost 1, with 13 bases in between. CDR3 length: 17 residues. The CDR3 loop reads CATSDFQGPLAKNIQYF. The CDR3 DNA is TGTGCCACCAGTGATTTTCAGGGGCCGCTGGCCAAAAACATTCAGTACTTC.

The genes are TRBV2 and TRBJ2-2; 8 bases are shared with TRBD2. Germline loops: CDR1 SNHLY, CDR2 FYNNEI. V shed 5 bases, J shed 6 bases, and the junction held 5 bases outside the gene matches. The CDR3 has 14 amino acids. As DNA, the CDR3 is TGTGCCAGCAGTTATCTAGCGGGTGCCGGGGAGCTGTTTTTT. Protein sequence: CASSYLAGAGELFF.

The V gene is TRBV18, the J gene TRBJ2-7, with 7 bases aligning to TRBD2. J gave up 5 bases and V 6 bases, and 13 bases lay outside the gene matches. CDR1 and CDR2 (germline): KGHSH, LQKENI. There are 15 residues in the CDR3. The CDR3 sequence: CASSQPNGGTNEQYF. CDR3 in DNA: TGTGCCAGCTCTCAACCAAATGGGGGGACTAACGAGCAGTACTTC. The full variable domain, with the rest looked up from reference TRBV18 and TRBJ2-7, is NAGVMQNPRHLVRRRGQEARLRCSPMKGHSHVYWYRQLPEEGLKFMVYLQKENIIDESGMPKERFSAEFPKEGPSILRIQQVVRGDSAAYFCASSQPNGGTNEQYFGPGTRLTVT.

In this sample, this clone turned up a few times. This chain connects TRBV6-5 to TRBJ1-2, with D possibly matching TRBD1 (6 bases). The V end lost 7 bases, the J end lost 2 bases, and 17 bases lay between the germline ends. The CDR3 runs 15 residues. Germline CDR1 and CDR2: MNHEY and SVGAGI. The CDR3 DNA sequence: TGTGCCAGCAAGTTGACCCCCCAGGGGAACTATGGCTACACCTTC. It translates to CASKLTPQGNYGYTF.

This chain connects TRBV9 to TRBJ2-5; D might be TRBD2 (6 bases). Germline CDR1 is SGDLS and CDR2 is YYNGEE. Trimming took 4 bases from V and 0 from J, leaving 10 bases between them. This CDR3 comprises 14 residues. The CDR3 is CASSRAGNQETQYF. In DNA, the CDR3 is TGTGCCAGCAGCCGCGCGGGAAACCAAGAGACCCAGTACTTC. Full variable domain (outside the CDR3, taken from reference TRBV9 and TRBJ2-5): DSGVTQTPKHLITATGQRVTLRCSPRSGDLSVYWYQQSLDQGLQFLIQYYNGEERAKGNILERFSAQQFPDLHSELNLSSLELGDSALYFCASSRAGNQETQYFGPGTRLLVL.

The V call is TRBV13, the J call TRBJ2-1, with TRBD2 matching over 8 bases. V was pared by 6 bases and J by 0 bases, with 4 bases of the junction left unmatched. The CDR3 length is 15 residues. Looked up from germline, CDR1 is PRHDT and CDR2 is FYEKMQ (reference sequence). The DNA of the CDR3 is TGTGCCAGCAGAGAACTAGCGGACTCCTACAATGAGCAGTTCTTC. Translating it yields CASRELADSYNEQFF.

This clone was found once. The chain joins TRBV11-3 to TRBJ2-1, with TRBD2 matching over 7 bases. Germline V gene data show CDR1 as SGHNT and CDR2 as YENEEA. The CDR3 extends over 15 amino acids. With V trimmed by 0 bases and J by 15 bases, 14 bases remained unmatched. This CDR3 is CASSLDGRAGVYRFF. CDR3 nucleotides: TGTGCCAGCAGCTTAGATGGTAGGGCGGGAGTTTATCGGTTCTTC.

The V call is TRBV5-6, the J call TRBJ2-3; TRBD2 aligns across 8 bases. CDR1 SGHDT and CDR2 YYEEEE come from the germline V gene. The CDR3 covers 13 residues. The V and J ends lost 2 bases and 9 bases, in that order; junction bases with no gene match: 5. CDR3 coding DNA: TGTGCCAGCAGCTTAGATCTAGCGGGCACGCAGTATTTT. Its protein product is CASSLDLAGTQYF.